The 13 T cell receptor beta chains listed next were all sequenced from one sample in a study of T cells after yellow fever vaccination. TCRdb fed the 5' RACE reads into MiXCR, producing one record per CDR3 protein. The sample consists of 150,000 to 200,000 distinct CDR3 sequences, approximately 6.2% of them appearing once. Sequencing was performed on CD4+ T cells sorted from PBMCs, taken on the day of the first yellow fever vaccination. The receptors shown here come from a man younger than 30 who received the YFV17D yellow fever vaccine.

This clonotype was observed at least ten times. V gene TRBV5-1 combines with J gene TRBJ2-3; D remains ambiguous. Trimming pared 0 bases from V and 0 bases from J, leaving 8 bases between. Germline lookup yields CDR1 SGHRS and CDR2 YFSETQ. CDR3 length: 15 amino acids. This chain's CDR3 is CASSLAGASTDTQYF. The CDR3 coding sequence is TGCGCCAGCAGCTTGGCCGGTGCTAGCACAGATACGCAGTATTTT.

The V gene is TRBV11-2, the J gene TRBJ2-5, with D uncertain. The CDR3 spans 14 residues. Per germline, CDR1 SGHAT and CDR2 FQNNGV. V was trimmed by 3 bases and J by 1 base, leaving 9 bases between them. The CDR3 nucleotides are TGTGCCAGCAGCTTTCGAGACTCCCAAGAGACCCAGTACTTC. This codes for CASSFRDSQETQYF.

This clonotype was seen many times. The chain employs TRBV4-1 and TRBJ1-6, with 7 bases matching TRBD1. Germline CDR1 MGHRA, CDR2 YSYEKL. The V and J ends lost 1 base and 6 bases, in that order; junction bases with no gene match: 3. The CDR3 sequence is 15 residues long. The CDR3 here is CASSQGRGFNSPLHF. The CDR3 nucleotides are TGCGCCAGCAGCCAAGGCAGGGGGTTTAATTCACCCCTCCACTTT.

This clonotype has at least ten counts. The genes are TRBV20-1 and TRBJ2-3, with D perhaps matching TRBD1 or TRBD2 (5 bases each). CDR3 length equals 14 residues. The germline V gene encodes CDR1 DFQATT and CDR2 SNEGSKA (reference sequence). V lost 5 bases and J lost 0, with 12 bases in between. As DNA, the CDR3 is TGCAGTGCTCCTAACCGGGACAGCACAGATACGCAGTATTTT. Translated, it gives CSAPNRDSTDTQYF.

This clonotype has ten or more counts. The rearrangement uses TRBV7-2 and TRBJ2-7, with 11 bases that match TRBD2. Germline V gene lookup returns CDR1 SGHTA and CDR2 FQGNSA. The CDR3 covers 14 residues. V lost 3 bases to trimming and J lost 4 bases; unmatched junction nucleotides: 2. CDR3 in amino acids: CASSFASGGYEQYF. CDR3 bases: TGTGCCAGCAGCTTTGCTAGCGGGGGGTACGAGCAGTACTTC.

This clonotype has a count of ten or more. J is TRBJ1-1 and V is TRBV12-3 or TRBV12-4, with 9 bases fitting TRBD1. This CDR3 spans 14 amino acids. V was pared by 6 bases and J by 1 base, with 3 bases of the junction left unmatched. CDR3 sequence (DNA): TGTGCCAGCAGGCCGACAGGGGGGAACACTGAAGCTTTCTTT. Amino acid sequence: CASRPTGGNTEAFF.

This clonotype was observed at least ten times. The genes are TRBV28 and TRBJ2-5, with 10 bases fitting TRBD1. This CDR3 is 15 amino acids long. V dropped 3 bases and J dropped 4; count of bases not matched to a gene: 5. Germline V gene lookup returns CDR1 MDHEN and CDR2 SYDVKM. CDR3 DNA: TGTGCCAGCAGTTTGGACAGGGGGGGAGGAGAGACCCAGTACTTC. Translation: CASSLDRGGGETQYF.

In this sample, this clonotype turned up many times. The chain employs TRBV5-1 and TRBJ2-5; TRBD1 matches at 8 bases. The CDR3 totals 16 residues. The germline gives CDR1 SGHRS, CDR2 YFSETQ. Trimming at V came to 1 base and at J to 4 bases, leaving 9 bases not matched to a gene. The CDR3 DNA sequence: TGCGCCAGCAGCTTGACCGGGACAGGTAGTGGAGAGACCCAGTACTTC. Translation gives CASSLTGTGSGETQYF.

This clonotype has a count of ten or more. The chain combines TRBV4-1 with TRBJ1-2; tentatively, D is TRBD1 (6 bases). The CDR3 runs to 15 residues. Germline V gives CDR1 MGHRA, CDR2 YSYEKL. The V end lost 1 base, the J end lost 8 bases, and 17 bases lay between the germline ends. The CDR3 DNA follows: TGCGCCAGCAGCCAAGTAGGCAGGGGATGGAAGGGCTACACCTTC. This encodes CASSQVGRGWKGYTF.

The table lists this clonotype with a few counts. This rearrangement joins TRBV4-3 to TRBJ1-6; D gene unclear. The CDR3 covers 14 residues. Germline-derived CDR1 and CDR2 are LGHNA and YSLEER. V was shortened by 0 bases and J by 15 bases, with 15 bases between the two germline ends. DNA of the CDR3: TGCGCCAGCAGCCAAGAGCCGGGCAGGCCGCGCCTCCACTTT. Protein product: CASSQEPGRPRLHF.

This clonotype has only a few counts. The chain joins TRBV9 to TRBJ2-1; either TRBD1 or TRBD2 may fit D (6 bases each). CDR3 size: 16 residues. Trimming removed 0 bases from V and 2 bases from J, with 12 bases in between. Germline V CDR1 and CDR2: SGDLS, YYNGEE. CDR3 sequence reads: CASSVGGGQAYNEQFF. The DNA for the CDR3 is TGTGCCAGCAGCGTAGGTGGGGGGCAGGCCTACAATGAGCAGTTCTTC.

The V and J genes are TRBV6-2 or TRBV6-3 and TRBJ1-5; 9 bases match TRBD1. Per germline, CDR1 MNHEY and CDR2 SVGEGT. CDR3 length: 16 residues. V lost 2 bases to trimming and J lost 5 bases; unmatched junction nucleotides: 7. The CDR3 sequence: CASSYAIGTGYQPQHF. The CDR3 nucleotides are TGTGCCAGCAGTTACGCCATCGGGACAGGGTATCAGCCCCAGCATTTT.

This clonotype was detected many times. CDR3 amino acids: CSARAGAFTDTQYF. The CDR3 nucleotides are TGCAGCGCACGAGCGGGGGCCTTCACAGATACGCAGTATTTT. The chain couples TRBV29-1 to TRBJ2-3; 8 nucleotides line up with TRBD2. The junction had 8 bases not matched to a gene; V was cut back by 7 bases and J by 2 bases. The CDR3 is made up of 14 amino acids. Germline assignment: CDR1 SQVTM and CDR2 ANQGSEA.